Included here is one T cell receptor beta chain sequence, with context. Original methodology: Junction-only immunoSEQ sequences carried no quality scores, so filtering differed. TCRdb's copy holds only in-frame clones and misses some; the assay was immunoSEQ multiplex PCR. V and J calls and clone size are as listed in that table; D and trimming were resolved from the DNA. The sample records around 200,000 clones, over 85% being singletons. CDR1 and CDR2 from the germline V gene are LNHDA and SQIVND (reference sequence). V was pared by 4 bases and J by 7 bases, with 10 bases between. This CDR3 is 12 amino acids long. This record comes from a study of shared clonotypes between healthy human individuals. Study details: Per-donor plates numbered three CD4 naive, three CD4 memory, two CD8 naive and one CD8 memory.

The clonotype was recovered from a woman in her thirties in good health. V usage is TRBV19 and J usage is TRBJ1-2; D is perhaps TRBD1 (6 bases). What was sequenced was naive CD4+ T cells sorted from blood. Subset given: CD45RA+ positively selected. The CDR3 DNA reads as TGTGCCAGTAGTACAGGGGTGGCTGGCTACACCTTC. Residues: CASSTGVAGYTF. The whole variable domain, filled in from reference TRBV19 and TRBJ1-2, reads DGGITQSPKYLFRKEGQNVTLSCEQNLNHDAMYWYRQDPGQGLRLIYYSQIVNDFQKGDIAEGYSVSREKKESFPLTVTSAQKNPTAFYLCASSTGVAGYTFGSGTRLTVV.